The sequence of this T cell receptor beta chain was determined in a study of blood T cell repertoires in COVID-19. Trimming took 8 bases from V and 7 from J, leaving 12 bases between them. The germline gives CDR1 GTSNPN, CDR2 SVGIG (reference sequence). This CDR3 contains 11 residues. Measured with immunoSEQ multiplex PCR; TCRdb has only the in-frame clones, and not every one. The sample consists of tens of thousands of clones, around nine tenths of them appearing once. Sequencing was performed on peripheral blood. The rearrangement joins TRBV30 to TRBJ2-1; no firm D call. The receptor's source is a woman between 70 and 85 years old with acute or convalescent COVID-19. Here the CDR3 reads CARVDRNEQFF. The CDR3 DNA reads as TGTGCCCGGGTAGACCGGAATGAGCAGTTCTTC.